Shown below are 18 T cell receptor beta chains from a single sample sequenced in a study of chemoradiotherapy in HPV16-positive cancers. Assay: immunoSEQ multiplex PCR; the TCRdb copy retains only in-frame clones and omits some. The sample has some 32,000 clones, 88% seen once. The specimen was blood, collected from a patient who underwent chemoradiotherapy. Receptors were obtained from a human donor with HPV-associated anogenital cancer.

The V gene is TRBV5-1, the J gene TRBJ1-2; 7 positions match TRBD1. This CDR3 is built from 15 residues. V shed 0 bases and J 3 bases; nucleotides not matched to a gene: 5. Looked up from germline, CDR1 is SGHRS and CDR2 is YFSETQ. The DNA for the CDR3 is TGCGCCAGCAGCTTGGGTACCACAGGGGACTATGGCTACACCTTC. Its translation: CASSLGTTGDYGYTF.

The chain uses TRBV10-3 and TRBJ1-4; D gene unclear. The CDR3 loop spans 14 amino acids. Germline loops: CDR1 ENHRY, CDR2 SYGVKD. With 10 bases removed from V and 0 bases from J, the gap between germline ends came to 12 bases. CDR3 nucleotide sequence: TGTGCCACAAGTCGCGGGACAACTAATGAAAAACTGTTTTTT. Translated: CATSRGTTNEKLFF.

The V and J genes are TRBV7-9 and TRBJ2-3; 8 positions match TRBD1. Germline V lookup: CDR1 SEHNR, CDR2 FQNEAQ (reference sequence). CDR3 length equals 16 residues. V lost 5 bases, J lost 0 bases, and 7 bases stayed unmatched. The CDR3 nucleotides read TGTGCCAGCAGCCCCGGACAGGGCGGTAGCACAGATACGCAGTATTTT. Protein sequence: CASSPGQGGSTDTQYF.

This clone was counted a single time. The rearrangement joins TRBV7-3 to TRBJ2-1, with D maybe TRBD1 (6 bases). Germline V lookup: CDR1 SGHTA, CDR2 FQGTGA. Deletions cut 4 bases from V and 0 bases from J, with 13 bases between. The CDR3 has 16 amino acids. The CDR3 loop reads CASSSNRASSYNEQFF. CDR3 DNA: TGTGCCAGCAGCTCGAACAGGGCTAGCTCCTACAATGAGCAGTTCTTC.

This clone was detected a few times. V usage is TRBV28 and J usage is TRBJ1-5; D gene ambiguous. The CDR3 is made up of 11 amino acids. Per the germline V gene, CDR1 is MDHEN and CDR2 is SYDVKM. V was shortened by 4 bases and J by 6 bases, with 4 bases between the two germline ends. The CDR3 reads CASSWGQPQHF. The CDR3 coding sequence is TGTGCCAGCAGTTGGGGTCAGCCCCAGCATTTT.

This sequence joins TRBV6-5 and TRBJ1-2; the match to TRBD1 covers 10 bases. The J segment lost 8 bases and the V segment lost 7 bases, leaving 13 bases of the junction unmatched. CDR3 length equals 15 residues. Germline assignment: CDR1 MNHEY and CDR2 SVGAGI. CDR3 loop: CASTQYKTGGGGYTF. Here the CDR3 DNA reads TGTGCCAGCACCCAATACAAGACAGGGGGCGGGGGCTACACCTTC.

This rearrangement joins TRBV5-4 to TRBJ1-4; D is undetermined. The V gene lost 2 bases and the J gene lost 4 bases, with 3 bases spanning the gap. Germline V CDR1 and CDR2: SGHNT, YYREEE (reference sequence). This CDR3 region has 12 residues. The CDR3: CASSFYNEKLFF. The CDR3 coding sequence is TGTGCCAGCAGCTTCTATAATGAAAAACTGTTTTTT.

The chain combines TRBV18 with TRBJ1-2; the match to TRBD1 covers 9 bases. This CDR3 contains 15 residues. V dropped 3 bases and J dropped 2; count of bases not matched to a gene: 4. Germline-derived CDR1 and CDR2 are KGHSH and LQKENI. The CDR3 sequence is CASSPTGTGNYGYTF. In nucleotides, the CDR3 is TGTGCCAGCTCACCGACCGGGACAGGGAACTATGGCTACACCTTC.

The chain couples TRBV30 to TRBJ1-1, with TRBD1 as a possible D gene (5 bases). CDR1 GTSNPN and CDR2 SVGIG come from the germline V gene (reference sequence). The CDR3 extends over 13 amino acids. V lost 5 bases, J lost 2 bases, and 12 bases lay in between. Written as DNA, the CDR3 is TGTGCCTGGGCCCCACAGGTTAACACTGAAGCTTTCTTT. This gives the protein CAWAPQVNTEAFF.

The V gene is TRBV30, the J gene TRBJ2-5, with D unclear. Germline V lookup: CDR1 GTSNPN, CDR2 SVGIG (reference sequence). The CDR3 length is 12 residues. V was cut by 5 bases and J by 0 bases, with 7 bases left in between. The CDR3 nucleotides are TGTGCCTGGCAGGCAGACCAAGAGACCCAGTACTTC. Encoded protein: CAWQADQETQYF.

The CDR3 DNA reads as TGCGCCAGCAGCTTGGAGGGACGGACCCACTCTGGAAACACCATATATTTT. This sequence encodes CASSLEGRTHSGNTIYF. The V and J genes are TRBV5-1 and TRBJ1-3; a weak D match, TRBD1 (5 bases). Germline loops: CDR1 SGHRS, CDR2 YFSETQ. The CDR3 is made up of 17 amino acids. V was clipped by 0 bases and J by 0 bases, with 13 bases between them.

The V and J genes are TRBV6-5 and TRBJ1-2; D perhaps matches TRBD1 (5 bases). V gave up 3 bases and J gave up 4 bases, with 12 bases separating them. Germline lookup yields CDR1 MNHEY and CDR2 SVGAGI. The CDR3 totals 14 residues. The DNA for the CDR3 is TGTGCCAGCAGTTATTCCGGGGACGGCTATGGCTACACCTTC. This sequence encodes CASSYSGDGYGYTF.

The genes are TRBV7-9 and TRBJ2-7, with 9 bases lining up with TRBD2. Germline CDR1 SEHNR, CDR2 FQNEAQ (reference sequence). The CDR3 totals 17 residues. Unmatched junction bases numbered 13, after V lost 3 bases and J lost 4 bases. The CDR3 coding sequence is TGTGCCAGCAGCTTTGAATCAGCGGGACTAGCAATATACGAGCAGTACTTC. This sequence encodes CASSFESAGLAIYEQYF.

This chain uses TRBV10-3 with TRBJ2-1, with D unclear. Germline V gene data show CDR1 as ENHRY and CDR2 as SYGVKD. Trimming pared 0 bases from V and 10 bases from J, leaving 13 bases between. CDR3 length: 14 amino acids. CDR3 amino acids: CAISESRNQREQFF. As DNA, the CDR3 is TGTGCCATCAGTGAGTCGAGAAACCAAAGGGAGCAGTTCTTC.

The chain uses TRBV19 and TRBJ1-4; the D gene is possibly TRBD1 (5 bases). Germline V CDR1 and CDR2: LNHDA, SQIVND (reference sequence). The CDR3 is 16 amino acids. V lost 1 base, J lost 4 bases, and 13 bases lay in between. This CDR3 reads CASSIVKTGGNEKLFF. CDR3 in DNA: TGTGCCAGTAGTATAGTAAAAACAGGCGGTAATGAAAAACTGTTTTTT.

The chain carries TRBV7-2 and TRBJ1-5; D is possibly TRBD1 (6 bases). The CDR3 length is 16 residues. Trimming removed 5 bases from V and 0 bases from J, with 14 bases in between. CDR1 and CDR2 (germline): SGHTA, FQGNSA. The CDR3, as DNA: TGTGCCAGCAGCCTGTCGGACAGTTATAGCAATCAGCCCCAGCATTTT. It is translated as CASSLSDSYSNQPQHF.

The chain recombines TRBV6-6 with TRBJ2-3; D gene ambiguous. The germline V gene encodes CDR1 MNHNY and CDR2 SVGAGI (reference sequence). The CDR3 covers 12 residues. The V end was cut by 1 base, the J end by 7 bases, with 6 bases between. CDR3 in DNA: TGTGCCAGCAGTTACTGGCGTTATACGCAGTATTTT. Translating gives CASSYWRYTQYF.

The chain combines TRBV19 with TRBJ2-3, with TRBD1 as a possible D gene (6 bases). Germline lookup yields CDR1 LNHDA and CDR2 SQIVND (reference sequence). This CDR3 spans 14 amino acids. V lost 6 bases, J lost 2 bases, and 12 bases lay in between. CDR3 sequence: CASSLPGDTDTQYF. CDR3 bases: TGTGCCAGTAGCCTTCCAGGGGACACAGATACGCAGTATTTT.